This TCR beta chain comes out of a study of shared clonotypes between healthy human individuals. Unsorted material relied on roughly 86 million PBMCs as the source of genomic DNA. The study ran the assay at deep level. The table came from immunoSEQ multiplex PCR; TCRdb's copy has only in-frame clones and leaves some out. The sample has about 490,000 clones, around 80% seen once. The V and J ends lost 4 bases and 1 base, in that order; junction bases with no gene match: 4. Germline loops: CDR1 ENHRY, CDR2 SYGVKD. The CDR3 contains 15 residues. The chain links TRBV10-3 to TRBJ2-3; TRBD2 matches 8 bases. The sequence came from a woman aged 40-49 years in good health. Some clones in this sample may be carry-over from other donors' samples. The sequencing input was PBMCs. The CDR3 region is CAISVNGGGTDTQYF. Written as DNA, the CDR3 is TGTGCCATCAGTGTCAACGGGGGGGGCACAGATACGCAGTATTTT.